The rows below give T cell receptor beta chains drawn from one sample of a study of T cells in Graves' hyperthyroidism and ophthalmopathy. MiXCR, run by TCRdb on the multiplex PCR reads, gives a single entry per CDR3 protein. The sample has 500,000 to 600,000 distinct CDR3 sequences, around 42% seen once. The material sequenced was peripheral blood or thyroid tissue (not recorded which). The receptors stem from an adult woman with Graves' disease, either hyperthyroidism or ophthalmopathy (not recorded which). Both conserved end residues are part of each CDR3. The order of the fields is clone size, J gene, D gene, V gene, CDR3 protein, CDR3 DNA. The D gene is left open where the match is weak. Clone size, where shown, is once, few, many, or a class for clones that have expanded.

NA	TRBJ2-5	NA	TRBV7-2	CASSLEITSRETQYF	TGTGCCAGCAGCTTAGAAATTACTAGTCGGGAGACCCAGTACTTC
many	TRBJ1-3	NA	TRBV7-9	CASSLAVTVSSGNTIYF	TGTGCCAGCAGCTTAGCGGTGACAGTCAGCTCTGGAAACACCATATATTTT
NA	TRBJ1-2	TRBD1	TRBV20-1	CSAILRQGAGYGYTF	TGCAGTGCTATTCTGAGACAGGGGGCTGGGTATGGCTACACCTTC
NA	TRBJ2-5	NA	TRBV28	CASSYQPLTLGEETQYF	TGTGCCAGCAGTTATCAGCCCCTCACCTTGGGCGAAGAGACCCAGTACTTC
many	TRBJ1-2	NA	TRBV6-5	CASLLDRYNYGYTF	TGTGCCAGCCTCCTGGACAGATATAACTATGGCTACACCTTC
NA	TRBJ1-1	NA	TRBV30	CAWSGGYSSLEAFF	TGTGCCTGGAGTGGGGGGTATTCGAGCCTTGAAGCTTTCTTT
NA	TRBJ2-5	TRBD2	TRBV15	CATSIGRGETQYF	TGTGCCACCAGCATAGGGAGGGGAGAGACCCAGTACTTC
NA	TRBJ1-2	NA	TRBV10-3	CAISESGYHGYTF	TGTGCCATCAGTGAGTCAGGGTATCATGGCTACACCTTC
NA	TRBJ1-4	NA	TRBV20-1	CSASGVGLGPNEKLFF	TGCAGTGCTAGTGGCGTTGGATTGGGTCCGAATGAAAAACTGTTTTTT
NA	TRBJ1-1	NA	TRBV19	CASSRDNMNTEAFF	TGTGCCAGTAGTAGGGACAACATGAACACTGAAGCTTTCTTT
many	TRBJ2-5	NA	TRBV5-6	CASSLIGQETQYF	TGTGCCAGCAGCTTGATTGGCCAAGAGACCCAGTACTTC
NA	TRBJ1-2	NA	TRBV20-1	CSAPGGANYGYTF	TGCAGTGCTCCCGGGGGGGCTAACTATGGCTACACCTTC
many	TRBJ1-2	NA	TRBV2	CASREASQGAGYTF	TGTGCCAGCAGGGAAGCCTCGCAGGGAGCTGGCTACACCTTC
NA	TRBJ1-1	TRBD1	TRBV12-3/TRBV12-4	CASSYHTGDTEAFF	TGTGCCAGCAGTTACCATACAGGGGACACTGAAGCTTTCTTT
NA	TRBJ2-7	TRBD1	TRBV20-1	CSASPGTGREQYF	TGCAGTGCTAGCCCCGGGACAGGGAGGGAGCAGTACTTC
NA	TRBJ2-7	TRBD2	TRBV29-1	CRLHRDSSGSRIYEQYF	TGCAGGTTACACAGGGATTCTAGCGGGAGCAGAATCTACGAGCAGTACTTC
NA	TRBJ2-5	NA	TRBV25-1	CASRGRTTGDVGYQETQYF	TGTGCCAGCAGAGGACGAACGACTGGGGACGTCGGGTACCAAGAGACCCAGTACTTC
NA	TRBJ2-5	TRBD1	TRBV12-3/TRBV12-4	CASSYRGPKGTQYF	TGTGCCAGCAGTTACAGGGGGCCTAAAGGGACCCAGTACTTC
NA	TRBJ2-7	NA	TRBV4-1	CASSPARDGSYEQYF	TGCGCCAGCTCCCCAGCCCGGGACGGCTCCTACGAGCAGTACTTC
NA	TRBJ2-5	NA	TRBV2	CASSAWGVVGQETQYF	TGTGCCAGCAGTGCCTGGGGGGTGGTCGGCCAAGAGACCCAGTACTTC
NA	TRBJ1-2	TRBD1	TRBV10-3	CAIKLGQGGGYTF	TGTGCCATCAAACTCGGACAGGGTGGGGGCTACACCTTC
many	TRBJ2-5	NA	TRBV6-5	CASNNRAETQYF	TGTGCCAGCAATAACAGGGCGGAGACCCAGTACTTC
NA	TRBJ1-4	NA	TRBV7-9	CASSLQRGDEKLFF	TGTGCCAGCAGCTTGCAGAGGGGGGATGAAAAACTGTTTTTT
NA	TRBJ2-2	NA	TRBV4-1	CASSQTWELFF	TGCGCCAGCAGCCAAACGTGGGAGCTGTTTTTT
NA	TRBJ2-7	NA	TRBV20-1	CSGIRARDNEQYF	TGCAGTGGCATCCGTGCCAGGGACAACGAGCAGTACTTC
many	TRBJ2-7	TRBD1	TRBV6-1	CASTATQGAVHEQYF	TGTGCCAGCACTGCGACACAGGGGGCCGTCCACGAGCAGTACTTC
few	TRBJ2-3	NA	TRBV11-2	CASSLDPPGTQYF	TGTGCCAGCAGCTTAGACCCTCCCGGGACGCAGTATTTT
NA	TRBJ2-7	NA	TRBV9	CASSGSRDGRSYEQYF	TGTGCCAGCAGCGGATCCCGGGACGGGCGCTCCTACGAGCAGTACTTC
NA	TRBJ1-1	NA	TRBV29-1	CSVLSGRWGANTEAFF	TGCAGCGTTCTATCGGGACGCTGGGGAGCGAACACTGAAGCTTTCTTT
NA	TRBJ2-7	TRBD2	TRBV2	CASSDAREVSYEQYF	TGTGCCAGCAGTGACGCACGGGAGGTCTCCTACGAGCAGTACTTC
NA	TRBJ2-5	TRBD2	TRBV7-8	CASSFPPGLAQETQYF	TGTGCCAGCAGCTTCCCCCCGGGACTAGCCCAAGAGACCCAGTACTTC
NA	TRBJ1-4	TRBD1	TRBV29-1	CSARQGGDEKLFF	TGCAGCGCCAGACAGGGGGGAGATGAAAAACTGTTTTTT
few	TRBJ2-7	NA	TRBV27	CASSLRGRDSTYEQYF	TGTGCCAGCAGTTTAAGGGGGAGGGACAGTACCTACGAGCAGTACTTC
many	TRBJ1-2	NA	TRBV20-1	CSASRAGANYGYTF	TGCAGTGCTAGTAGGGCAGGAGCCAACTATGGCTACACCTTC
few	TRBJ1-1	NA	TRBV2	CASSAEPKGEAFF	TGTGCCAGCAGTGCCGAACCGAAGGGTGAAGCTTTCTTT
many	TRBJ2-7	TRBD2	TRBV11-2	CASSLGLAGDYEQYF	TGTGCCAGCAGCTTAGGGCTAGCGGGAGACTACGAGCAGTACTTC
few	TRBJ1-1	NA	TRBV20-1	CSARGPSYTEAFF	TGCAGTGCTAGAGGACCGTCGTACACTGAAGCTTTCTTT
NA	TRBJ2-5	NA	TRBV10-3	CAISESTLQETQYF	TGTGCCATCAGTGAGTCAACACTCCAAGAGACCCAGTACTTC
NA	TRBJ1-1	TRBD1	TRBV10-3	CAIRPGQGNTEAFF	TGTGCCATCAGGCCGGGACAGGGAAACACTGAAGCTTTCTTT
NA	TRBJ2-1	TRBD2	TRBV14	CASSQGSGKAYNEQFF	TGTGCCAGCAGCCAAGGTAGCGGGAAGGCCTACAATGAGCAGTTCTTC
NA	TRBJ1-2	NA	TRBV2	CASSEGMGAGNVYGYTF	TGTGCCAGCAGTGAAGGTATGGGAGCAGGGAACGTCTATGGCTACACCTTC
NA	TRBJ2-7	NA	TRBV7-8	CASSAVIGYEQYF	TGTGCCAGCAGCGCAGTGATCGGCTACGAGCAGTACTTC
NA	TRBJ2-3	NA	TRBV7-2	CASSLGDTDTQYF	TGTGCCAGCAGCTTAGGGGATACAGATACGCAGTATTTT
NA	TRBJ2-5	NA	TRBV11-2	CASSPTMIDKETQYF	TGTGCCAGCAGCCCGACAATGATAGACAAAGAGACCCAGTACTTC
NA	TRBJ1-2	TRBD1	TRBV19	CASSPHGTGYGYTF	TGTGCCAGCAGCCCTCACGGGACAGGCTATGGCTACACCTTC